This T cell receptor beta chain was recorded in a study of shared clonotypes between healthy human individuals. Per the original data handling: ImmunoSEQ sequences covered only the junction and lacked quality scores; filtering therefore differed. Sequenced by immunoSEQ multiplex PCR; TCRdb stores in-frame clones only, minus some. That table gives V, J and clone size, and the DNA gave D and trimming. This table has around 2,000,000 clones, about 94% appearing once. This clone appeared once. Naive CD8 isolation took CD45RO-negative cells positively selected for CCR7 and excluded terminally differentiated effector memory CD45RA+ cells. This CDR3 is 17 amino acids long.

The V gene is TRBV21-1, the J gene TRBJ2-1; TRBD2, the D gene given by the table, was not confirmed from the DNA. TRBV21-1 represents a pseudogene. Sequencing was done on a sample of naive CD8+ T cells sorted from blood. The receptor's source is a man younger than 35 in good health. The CDR3 spells CASSKAHPGPDYNEQFF. DNA of the CDR3: TGTGCCAGCAGCAAAGCCCATCCGGGTCCCGACTACAATGAGCAGTTCTTC.